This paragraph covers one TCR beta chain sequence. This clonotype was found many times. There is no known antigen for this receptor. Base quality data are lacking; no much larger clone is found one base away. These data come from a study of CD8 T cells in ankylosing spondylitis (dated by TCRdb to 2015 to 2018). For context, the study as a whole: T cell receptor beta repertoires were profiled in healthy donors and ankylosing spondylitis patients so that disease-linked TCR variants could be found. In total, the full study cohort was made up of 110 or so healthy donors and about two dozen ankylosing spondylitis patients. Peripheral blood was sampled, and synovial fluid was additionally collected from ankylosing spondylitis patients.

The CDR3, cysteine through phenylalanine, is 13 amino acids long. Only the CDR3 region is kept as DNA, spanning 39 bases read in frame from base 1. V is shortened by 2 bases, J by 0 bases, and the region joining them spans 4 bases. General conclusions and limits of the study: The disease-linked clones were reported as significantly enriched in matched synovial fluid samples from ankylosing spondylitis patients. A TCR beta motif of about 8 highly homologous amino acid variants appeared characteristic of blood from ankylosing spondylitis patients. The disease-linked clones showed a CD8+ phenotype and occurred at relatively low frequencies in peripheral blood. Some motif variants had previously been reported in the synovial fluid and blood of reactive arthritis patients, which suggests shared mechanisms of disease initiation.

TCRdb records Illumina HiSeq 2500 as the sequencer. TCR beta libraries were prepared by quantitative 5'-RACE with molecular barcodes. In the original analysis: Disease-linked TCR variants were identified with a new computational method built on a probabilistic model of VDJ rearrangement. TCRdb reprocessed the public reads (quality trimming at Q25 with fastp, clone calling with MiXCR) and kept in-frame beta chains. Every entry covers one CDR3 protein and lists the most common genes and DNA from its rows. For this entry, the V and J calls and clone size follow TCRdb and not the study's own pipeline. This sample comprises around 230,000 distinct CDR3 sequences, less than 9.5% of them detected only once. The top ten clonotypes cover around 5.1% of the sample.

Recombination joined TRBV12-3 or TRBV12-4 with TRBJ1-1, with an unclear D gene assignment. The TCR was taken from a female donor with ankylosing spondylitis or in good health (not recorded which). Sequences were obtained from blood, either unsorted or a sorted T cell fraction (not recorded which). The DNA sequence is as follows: TGTGCCAGCAGTTTATTCCTGAACACTGAAGCTTTCTTT. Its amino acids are CASSLFLNTEAFF.